The 15 T cell receptor beta chains reported below all come from one sample, sequenced in a study of blood T cell repertoires in COVID-19. Clones were sequenced by immunoSEQ multiplex PCR, and TCRdb holds only the in-frame ones, with some missing. The sample lists fewer than 70,000 clones; roughly four fifths were seen once. The specimen was peripheral blood. These TCRs come from a woman of 80 years or more with acute or convalescent COVID-19.

This sequence joins TRBV5-1 and TRBJ2-7; 7 nucleotides agree with TRBD2. With 3 bases clipped from V and 4 bases from J, the junction kept 16 bases outside the gene matches. This CDR3 spans 17 amino acids. Germline V gives CDR1 SGHRS, CDR2 YFSETQ. DNA for the CDR3: TGCGCCAGCAGCTCAGGTAACGGGGCTAGCGGAATTTACGAGCAGTACTTC. Amino acid sequence: CASSSGNGASGIYEQYF.

The gene calls are TRBV18 and TRBJ2-7, with 13 positions matching TRBD2. The V and J ends lost 4 bases and 2 bases, in that order; junction bases with no gene match: 2. Germline V lookup: CDR1 KGHSH, CDR2 LQKENI. CDR3 length: 15 amino acids. CDR3 residues: CASSQLAGGPYEQYF. The DNA of the CDR3 is TGTGCCAGCTCACAACTAGCGGGGGGGCCCTACGAGCAGTACTTC.

This clone has more than one count but fewer than ten. This chain connects TRBV27 to TRBJ1-5; D may be TRBD1 (6 bases). The length of the CDR3 is 14 residues. Germline assignment: CDR1 MNHEY and CDR2 SMNVEV (reference sequence). V gave up 2 bases and J gave up 4 bases, with 9 bases separating them. The CDR3 spells CASSLLRGNQPQHF. Written as DNA, the CDR3 is TGTGCCAGCAGTTTACTCAGGGGTAATCAGCCCCAGCATTTT.

V gene TRBV7-9 combines with J gene TRBJ2-2; TRBD2 aligns across 13 bases. Germline lookup yields CDR1 SEHNR and CDR2 FQNEAQ (reference sequence). This CDR3 has 18 residues. V lost 5 bases and J lost 6; bases outside the gene matches: 12. The CDR3 region is CASSPHRLAGGLSGELFF. The CDR3, as DNA: TGTGCCAGCAGCCCCCACCGACTAGCGGGGGGCCTATCCGGGGAGCTGTTTTTT.

This CDR3 reads CASSVAGGAQQETQYF. CDR3 bases: TGTGCCAGCAGCGTAGCCGGCGGGGCGCAACAAGAGACCCAGTACTTC. The V call is TRBV9, the J call TRBJ2-5; D is possibly TRBD2 (6 bases). V dropped 0 bases and J dropped 2 bases, with 14 bases sitting between them. The germline V gene has CDR1 SGDLS and CDR2 YYNGEE. The CDR3 covers 16 residues.

This chain links TRBV7-2 with TRBJ2-7; weak D call: TRBD2 (5 bases). V was pared by 0 bases and J by 6 bases, with 12 bases between. Germline V gene data show CDR1 as SGHTA and CDR2 as FQGNSA. This CDR3 is built from 14 residues. The CDR3: CASSLAGLLSEQYF. DNA of the CDR3: TGTGCCAGCAGCTTAGCTGGACTCCTCTCCGAGCAGTACTTC.

V usage is TRBV29-1 and J usage is TRBJ1-1; 9 bases are a match to TRBD1. Germline values: CDR1 SQVTM, CDR2 ANQGSEA. The CDR3 spans 14 residues. The V gene end was trimmed by 7 bases and the J gene end by 4 bases; junction bases not matched to a gene: 10. The CDR3 reads CSATRTGEATEAFF. The CDR3 region has the DNA TGCAGCGCCACGCGGACAGGGGAGGCCACTGAAGCTTTCTTT.

This sequence joins TRBV27 and TRBJ1-4; a weak D match, TRBD1 (6 bases). The germline V gene encodes CDR1 MNHEY and CDR2 SMNVEV (reference sequence). The ends were cut back, 1 base at V and 1 base at J, with 13 bases in the middle. This CDR3 comprises 17 residues. As DNA, the CDR3 is TGTGCCAGCAGTTTATATGCAGGGGTGGAAACTAATGAAAAACTGTTTTTT. Residues: CASSLYAGVETNEKLFF.

The chain employs TRBV5-1 and TRBJ2-3; 9 positions agree with TRBD1. This CDR3 has 16 amino acids. Germline values: CDR1 SGHRS, CDR2 YFSETQ. V gave up 1 base and J gave up 5 bases; unmatched junction bases: 8. The CDR3 loop is CASSLQDRGGIDTQYF. The CDR3 DNA follows: TGCGCCAGCAGCTTGCAGGACAGGGGAGGCATAGATACGCAGTATTTT.

This chain uses TRBV2 with TRBJ1-2; 7 nucleotides agree with TRBD1. The CDR3 runs to 12 residues. V trimming: 4 bases; J trimming: 7 bases; junction bases outside the gene matches: 3. CDR1 and CDR2 (germline): SNHLY, FYNNEI. CDR3 DNA: TGTGCCAGCAGTGTGCAGGGGGGTGGCTACACCTTC. This translates into CASSVQGGGYTF.

This clone was observed a single time. The J gene is TRBJ1-5, the V gene TRBV7-2; D might be TRBD1 (6 bases). Per the germline V gene, CDR1 is SGHTA and CDR2 is FQGNSA. The CDR3 is made up of 14 amino acids. V lost 6 bases to trimming and J lost 5 bases, with 14 bases between them. The CDR3 nucleotides are TGTGCCAGCAGTCCAAGGGGGAGAGATCAGCCCCAGCATTTT. This encodes CASSPRGRDQPQHF.

The rearrangement links TRBV5-1 to TRBJ2-5; TRBD2 might be the D (6 bases). The germline V gene encodes CDR1 SGHRS and CDR2 YFSETQ. The V gene lost 1 base and the J gene lost 3 bases, with 16 bases spanning the gap. The CDR3 has 16 residues. CDR3 protein: CASSLFPGGGEETQYF. CDR3 sequence (DNA): TGCGCCAGCAGCTTGTTTCCGGGTGGCGGGGAAGAGACCCAGTACTTC.

This chain connects TRBV7-8 to TRBJ1-1; D remains ambiguous. The CDR3 length is 15 residues. Trimming took off 0 bases at V and 4 bases at J, with 12 bases between the two ends. CDR1 is SGHVS and CDR2 is FQNEAQ in the germline V gene. The CDR3 is CASSLARGGGTEAFF. In DNA, the CDR3 is TGTGCCAGCAGCTTAGCGCGGGGAGGTGGCACTGAAGCTTTCTTT.

The chain recombines TRBV24-1 with TRBJ2-2, with 7 bases matching TRBD2. Trimming cost V 5 bases and J 4 bases; bases outside gene matches: 6. CDR3 length: 15 amino acids. Germline CDR1 is KGHDR and CDR2 is SFDVKD. This CDR3 reads CATSGGGTSTGELFF. The DNA of the CDR3 is TGTGCCACCAGTGGGGGGGGGACGAGCACCGGGGAGCTGTTTTTT.

V gene TRBV12-3 or TRBV12-4 combines with J gene TRBJ2-1; no definite D call. Trimming took 6 bases from V and 4 from J, leaving 7 bases between them. The CDR3 is 12 residues long. In DNA, the CDR3 is TGTGCCAGCAGCACTTTTTACAATGAGCAGTTCTTC. Its translation: CASSTFYNEQFF.